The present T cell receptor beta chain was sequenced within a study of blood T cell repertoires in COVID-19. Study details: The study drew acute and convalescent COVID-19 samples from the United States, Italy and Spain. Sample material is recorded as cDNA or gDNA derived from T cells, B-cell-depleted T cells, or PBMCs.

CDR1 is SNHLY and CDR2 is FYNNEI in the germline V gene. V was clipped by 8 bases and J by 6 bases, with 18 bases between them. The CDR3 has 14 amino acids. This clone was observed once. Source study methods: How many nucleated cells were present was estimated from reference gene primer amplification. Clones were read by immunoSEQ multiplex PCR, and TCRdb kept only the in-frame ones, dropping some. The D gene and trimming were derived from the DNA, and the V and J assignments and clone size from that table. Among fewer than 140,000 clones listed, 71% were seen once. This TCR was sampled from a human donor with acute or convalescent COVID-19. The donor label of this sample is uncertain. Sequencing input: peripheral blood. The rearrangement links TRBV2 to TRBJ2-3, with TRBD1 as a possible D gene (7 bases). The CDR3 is CASAGGGGRDTQYF. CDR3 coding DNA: TGTGCCAGCGCCGGAGGGGGCGGCCGGGATACGCAGTATTTT.